The T cell receptor (beta chain) described here comes from a study of T cell responses to AZD1222 COVID-19 vaccine. Across the study: Doses given second, at about 4 or about 12 weeks, were pooled.

The repertoire was sequenced with immunoSEQ multiplex PCR; TCRdb's copy has only in-frame clones and lacks some. The sample holds approximately 100,000 clones, about 90% seen once. Points from the study as a whole: White British donors predominated, females outnumbered males, and clonal diversity was possibly underestimated. Nearly half of spike-specific TCRs reportedly target unmutated variant regions. Once two AZD1222 doses were given, Spike-specific TCR breadth and depth went up.

Notes on this clone: Its antigen is unidentified.

The specimen was peripheral blood, collected on day 0 of AZD1222 vaccination. The clonotype was recovered from an adult in good health.

The CDR3 protein is CASSSGQGLYCHF. The CDR3 DNA is TGTGCCAGCAGTTCCGGACAGGGTCTTTACTGCCACTTT. V is TRBV28 and J is TRBJ1-6, with 8 positions matching TRBD1. The V gene's germline CDR1 is MDHEN and CDR2 SYDVKM. V trimming: 4 bases; J trimming: 18 bases; junction bases outside the gene matches: 11. The CDR3 sequence is 13 residues long.